This TCR beta chain is drawn from a study of spatial heterogeneity in lung cancer. Study-level information: Detection of beta-chain sequences consistently exceeded that of alpha-chain sequences.

This clonotype is labeled as medium-sized. Its specificity is not known. The library was built for alpha chains, so this beta chain is an off-target read and its size means little. The time point is: sample taken at primary tumor resection. In each case, whole RNA from tumor, nontumor lung or frozen PBMC was sequenced unsorted. Whole-study results and caveats: The study found ubiquitous expanded tumor TCRs in blood more at resection than follow-up.

One entry per CDR3 protein results from TCRdb running MiXCR on the 5' RACE reads. The sample includes more than 7,500 distinct CDR3 sequences, around 4.6% of them seen just once. This clonotype originated in a male donor with early-stage non-small cell lung cancer. The starting material was PBMCs, obtained at surgery.

The DNA for the CDR3 is TGTGCCAGCAGTGGACAGCTCTACAATGAGCAGTTCTTC. Translating it yields CASSGQLYNEQFF. The rearrangement uses TRBV2 and TRBJ2-1; D perhaps matches TRBD1 (5 bases). The germline V and J ends were trimmed by 4 bases and 3 bases, with 7 bases remaining between them. Germline values: CDR1 SNHLY, CDR2 FYNNEI. The CDR3 runs 13 residues.